The 30 T cell receptor beta chains presented below share a single source sample, sequenced in a study of regulatory T cells in long-lasting Graves disease. Investigators prepared the TCR beta libraries by applying iRepertoire HTBI primers and Arm-PCR of CDR3 regions. TCRdb fed the multiplex PCR reads into MiXCR, producing one record per CDR3 protein. The profile shows around 500,000 distinct CDR3 sequences, roughly 12% of them singletons. Time point specified: newly diagnosed GD, antithyroid drugs for less than 3 months. Making the TCR library involved RNA that had been extracted from PBMCs. These data are also associated with another study on T cells in Graves' hyperthyroidism and ophthalmopathy.

This material consisted of peripheral blood mononuclear cells (PBMCs), taken at new diagnosis, from a patient treated with antithyroid drugs. These receptors all stem from a man aged 25 to 45 with Graves disease.

This clonotype was seen only a few times. The chain is built from TRBV6-1 and TRBJ2-1, with a tentative D call TRBD2 (6 bases). This CDR3 has 24 amino acids. V lost 6 bases and J lost 0, with 39 bases in between. CDR1 and CDR2 (germline): MNHNS, SASEGT. CDR3: CASSRRNRAFARETSYGSYNEQFF. In nucleotides, the CDR3 is TGTGCCAGCAGCCGGCGGAACCGGGCTTTTGCGCGGGAAACCTCCTACGGCTCCTACAATGAGCAGTTCTTC.

This clonotype came up many times. J is TRBJ1-1 and V is TRBV10-3; 9 bases are a match to TRBD1. Germline values: CDR1 ENHRY, CDR2 SYGVKD. V lost 8 bases and J lost 5; bases outside the gene matches: 6. The CDR3 has 13 amino acids. The CDR3 DNA follows: TGTGCCATCGCCCGGGACAGGGCTACTGAAGCTTTCTTT. Translating gives CAIARDRATEAFF.

This clonotype has more than one count but fewer than ten. This sequence joins TRBV12-3 or TRBV12-4 and TRBJ1-6, with D unresolved. V shed 6 bases and J shed 6 bases, with 6 bases lying between them. The CDR3 extends over 12 amino acids. CDR3 nucleotide sequence: TGTGCCAGCAGGACTCTTAATTCACCCCTCCACTTT. Translation: CASRTLNSPLHF.

This clonotype was recorded a few times. The genes are TRBV5-4 and TRBJ1-2; the D gene is possibly TRBD1 (5 bases). V lost 4 bases and J 5 bases, leaving 15 bases between the germline ends. Looked up from germline, CDR1 is SGHNT and CDR2 is YYREEE (reference sequence). The CDR3 contains 14 residues. In nucleotides, the CDR3 is TGTGCCAGCAGCCCGGGGGGGGTTTGGTATGGCTACACCTTC. The encoded protein is CASSPGGVWYGYTF.

This clonotype was detected a few times. V is TRBV7-3 and J is TRBJ2-1; the D is unclear. The germline V gene encodes CDR1 SGHTA and CDR2 FQGTGA. The V gene lost 4 bases and the J gene lost 8 bases, with 12 bases spanning the gap. The length of the CDR3 is 13 residues. CDR3 protein: CASSSISEDEQFF. CDR3 in DNA: TGTGCCAGCAGCTCGATTAGTGAGGATGAGCAGTTCTTC.

This clonotype was seen repeatedly, ten times or more. This chain uses TRBV3-1 with TRBJ1-6; a weak D match, TRBD1 (6 bases). The V gene's germline CDR1 is LGHDT and CDR2 YNNKEL (reference sequence). Trimming removed 1 base from V and 10 bases from J, with 11 bases in between. The CDR3 has 14 amino acids. This chain's CDR3 is CASSQGRGGSPLHF. CDR3 bases: TGTGCCAGCAGCCAAGGCAGGGGTGGCTCACCCCTCCACTTT.

This clonotype has ten or more counts. This chain links TRBV30 with TRBJ2-3; 8 bases align to TRBD2. This CDR3 comprises 15 residues. Germline assignment: CDR1 GTSNPN and CDR2 SVGIG (reference sequence). Losses at the gene ends were 5 bases for V and 0 bases for J; bases not matched to a gene: 7. For the CDR3, the DNA is TGTGCCTGGGAAGGGGCGGGAGGTAGCACAGATACGCAGTATTTT. This codes for CAWEGAGGSTDTQYF.

The gene calls are TRBV30 and TRBJ2-7; tentatively, D is TRBD1 (6 bases). Trimming stripped 5 bases from V and 2 bases from J, with 10 bases between. This CDR3 comprises 12 residues. Per the germline V gene, CDR1 is GTSNPN and CDR2 is SVGIG (reference sequence). The CDR3 sequence is CAWGRGTYEQYF. The CDR3 DNA is TGTGCCTGGGGCAGGGGAACCTACGAGCAGTACTTC.

This clonotype was detected only a few times. The V call is TRBV12-3 or TRBV12-4, the J call TRBJ2-5; 14 nucleotides align to TRBD2. The CDR3 runs to 17 residues. Trimming cost V 1 base and J 4 bases; bases outside gene matches: 5. The CDR3 nucleotides read TGTGCCAGCAGTTTAGGGCCGACTAGCGGGAGGGTAGAGACCCAGTACTTC. This sequence encodes CASSLGPTSGRVETQYF.

The table lists this clonotype with a few counts. The rearrangement links TRBV18 to TRBJ1-3, with D maybe TRBD1 (5 bases). Per germline, CDR1 KGHSH and CDR2 LQKENI. CDR3 length equals 13 residues. V was shortened by 3 bases and J by 4 bases, with 7 bases between the two germline ends. The CDR3 region has the DNA TGTGCCAGCTCACCCCAGGGAGGAAACACCATATATTTT. Translation: CASSPQGGNTIYF.

J is TRBJ2-7 and V is TRBV15, with D perhaps matching TRBD2 (6 bases). CDR1 is LNHNV and CDR2 is YYDKDF in the germline V gene (reference sequence). This CDR3 is 15 amino acids long. The V gene lost 8 bases and the J gene lost 2 bases, with 19 bases spanning the gap. The chain's CDR3 is CATRVEGSPTYEQYF. As DNA, the CDR3 is TGTGCCACCCGCGTGGAGGGGAGCCCCACCTACGAGCAGTACTTC.

V gene TRBV18 combines with J gene TRBJ2-1; a weak D match, TRBD1 (5 bases). V was pared by 6 bases and J by 5 bases, with 14 bases between. Germline V gene sequence: CDR1 KGHSH, CDR2 LQKENI. This CDR3 is 14 amino acids long. The chain's CDR3 is CASSPAWGNNEQFF. For the CDR3, the DNA is TGTGCCAGCTCCCCGGCGTGGGGCAACAATGAGCAGTTCTTC.

The chain recombines TRBV18 with TRBJ2-3; D uncertain. V was shortened by 2 bases and J by 4 bases, with 7 bases between the two germline ends. This CDR3 is 13 amino acids long. Germline V lookup: CDR1 KGHSH, CDR2 LQKENI. The CDR3 loop reads CASSPIRPDTQYF. For the CDR3, the DNA is TGTGCCAGCTCACCAATTAGACCAGATACGCAGTATTTT.

The rearrangement joins TRBV5-4 to TRBJ2-1, with 11 bases identical to TRBD2. CDR3 size: 15 residues. CDR1 is SGHNT, CDR2 YYREEE, per germline (reference sequence). V lost 5 bases, J lost 5 bases, and 6 bases stayed unmatched. The CDR3 is CASRDLAGGNNEQFF. The CDR3 bases are TGTGCCAGCAGGGACCTAGCGGGAGGAAACAATGAGCAGTTCTTC.

This clonotype has ten or more counts. The gene calls are TRBV2 and TRBJ2-5, with 9 bases fitting TRBD2. Germline V gene sequence: CDR1 SNHLY, CDR2 FYNNEI. The CDR3 loop spans 14 amino acids. With 7 bases clipped from V and 5 bases from J, the junction kept 8 bases outside the gene matches. CDR3 amino acids: CASTFAGGPETQYF. DNA for the CDR3: TGTGCCAGCACTTTCGCGGGAGGGCCGGAGACCCAGTACTTC.

This clonotype was recorded a few times. The V gene is TRBV7-9, the J gene TRBJ1-4; unclear D gene. The germline V gene has CDR1 SEHNR and CDR2 FQNEAQ (reference sequence). This CDR3 region has 13 residues. V lost 5 bases and J lost 8, with 12 bases in between. The CDR3 DNA is TGTGCCAGCAGCCGAACCGGGGAAGAAAAACTGTTTTTT. Its translation is CASSRTGEEKLFF.

The sample holds a few counts of this clonotype. A much larger clone lies a single base off, so this may be a read error. V gene TRBV6-5 combines with J gene TRBJ1-1; D is possibly TRBD1 (6 bases). Germline V CDR1 and CDR2: MNHEY, SVGAGI. The CDR3 has 14 amino acids. V was trimmed by 4 bases and J by 2 bases, leaving 11 bases between them. The CDR3 sequence: CASSWGHDNTEAFF. Written as DNA, the CDR3 is TGTGCCAGCAGTTGGGGACACGATAACACTGAAGCTTTCTTT.

A remark on this clonotype: Being one base from a much bigger clone, this may be a read error. The chain employs TRBV2 and TRBJ2-7, with D perhaps TRBD1 (6 bases). V shed 11 bases and J shed 2 bases, with 13 bases lying between them. The CDR3 length is 12 residues. Germline assignment: CDR1 SNHLY and CDR2 FYNNEI. In DNA form, the CDR3 reads TGTGCCTTGAGGGACACTCCCTACGAGCAGTACTTC. Translating it yields CALRDTPYEQYF. Using reference TRBV2 and TRBJ2-7 for the parts outside the CDR3, the full variable domain is EPEVTQTPSHQVTQMGQEVILRCVPISNHLYFYWYRQILGQKVEFLVSFYNNEISEKSEIFDDQFSVERPDGSNFTLKIRSTKLEDSAMYFCALRDTPYEQYFGPGTRLTVT.

This clonotype appeared many times. The CDR3 DNA is TGCAGCGTTGCGGGGGGACAGGCGAGTGCCTACGAGCAGTACTTC. Translating gives CSVAGGQASAYEQYF. This chain uses TRBV29-1 with TRBJ2-7, with D possibly matching TRBD1 (8 bases). V was cut by 4 bases and J by 2 bases, with 18 bases left in between. CDR3 length equals 15 residues. In germline, CDR1 is SQVTM, CDR2 ANQGSEA.

This clonotype was observed a handful of times. The chain's CDR3 is CSAARDRGKTNQPQHF. In nucleotides, the CDR3 is TGCAGTGCGGCCAGGGATAGGGGGAAAACCAATCAGCCCCAGCATTTT. The chain carries TRBV20-1 and TRBJ1-5, with a possible D match to TRBD1 (6 bases). Trimming stripped 6 bases from V and 3 bases from J, with 21 bases between. The length of the CDR3 is 16 residues. CDR1 DFQATT and CDR2 SNEGSKA come from the germline V gene (reference sequence).

This clonotype was seen many times. The chain couples TRBV2 to TRBJ2-3, with 13 nucleotides matching TRBD2. Germline values: CDR1 SNHLY, CDR2 FYNNEI. Trimming took 6 bases from V and 5 from J; bases not matched to a gene: 8. This CDR3 has 16 amino acids. The CDR3 DNA reads as TGTGCCAGCAGGGCAACTAGCGGGAGGGCGGGAGATACGCAGTATTTT. Translation gives CASRATSGRAGDTQYF.

Many counts were recorded for this clonotype. The CDR3 loop reads CASSYSREETQYF. CDR3 coding DNA: TGTGCCAGCAGTTACTCGAGAGAAGAGACCCAGTACTTC. The rearrangement uses TRBV6-2 or TRBV6-3 and TRBJ2-5, with D hard to call. CDR1 and CDR2 (germline): MNHEY, SVGEGT. The CDR3 spans 13 residues. The V end was cut by 0 bases, the J end by 3 bases, with 5 bases between.

This clonotype was found many times. The J gene is TRBJ2-7, the V gene TRBV7-3, with D unclear. V was pared by 5 bases and J by 4 bases, with 9 bases between. The CDR3 runs to 12 residues. Germline V lookup: CDR1 SGHTA, CDR2 FQGTGA. CDR3 bases: TGTGCCAGCAGCAGATCTGGTTACGAGCAGTACTTC. Amino acid sequence: CASSRSGYEQYF. Full variable domain (rest looked up from reference TRBV7-3 and TRBJ2-7): GAGVSQTPSNKVTEKGKYVELRCDPISGHTALYWYRQSLGQGPEFLIYFQGTGAADDSGLPNDRFFAVRPEGSVSTLKIQRTERGDSAVYLCASSRSGYEQYFGPGTRLTVT.

The table lists this clonotype with many counts. V gene TRBV12-3 or TRBV12-4 combines with J gene TRBJ2-7, with a tentative D call TRBD2 (5 bases). The ends were cut back, 0 bases at V and 5 bases at J, with 14 bases in the middle. The CDR3 has 15 amino acids. The CDR3 loop reads CASSLAGRSGHEQYF. The CDR3 bases are TGTGCCAGCAGTTTAGCGGGTAGGAGCGGCCACGAGCAGTACTTC.

Regarding this clonotype: Germline and junction disagree at one end, which may indicate a read error. The V and J genes are TRBV2 and TRBJ2-6; D is ambiguous. Germline-derived CDR1 and CDR2 are SNHLY and FYNNEI. This CDR3 has 13 residues. The DNA for the CDR3 is TGTGTCAGCAGTTCCTCTGGGGCCAACGTCCTGACTTTC. Translation: CVSSSSGANVLTF.

This clonotype has a count of ten or more. The J gene is TRBJ1-4, the V gene TRBV7-9, with a weak D call TRBD1 (5 bases). Between the trimmed V and J ends, which lost 2 bases and 8 bases, there was a span of 12 bases. The CDR3 spans 14 residues. Per germline, CDR1 SEHNR and CDR2 FQNEAQ (reference sequence). The CDR3 DNA reads TGTGCCAGCAGCTTAAACCGAAGGGACGAAAAACTGTTTTTT. Its protein is CASSLNRRDEKLFF.

This clonotype was seen repeatedly, ten times or more. The CDR3 coding sequence is TGTGCCAGCAGTTTACTAGCTGATACGCAGTATTTT. This codes for CASSLLADTQYF. The chain links TRBV7-9 to TRBJ2-3; tentatively, D is TRBD2 (6 bases). The CDR3 length is 12 residues. V lost 6 bases and J lost 6, with 10 bases in between. Germline loops: CDR1 SEHNR, CDR2 FQNEAQ (reference sequence).

This sequence joins TRBV9 and TRBJ2-1; D unclear. This CDR3 spans 12 amino acids. Trimming shortened V by 4 bases and J by 7 bases, and 9 bases separated the two germline ends. Germline V gene data show CDR1 as SGDLS and CDR2 as YYNGEE. DNA for the CDR3: TGTGCCAGCAGCAGACACCAAAATGAGCAGTTCTTC. Its protein is CASSRHQNEQFF.

This clonotype was seen repeatedly, ten times or more. The V and J genes are TRBV12-3 or TRBV12-4 and TRBJ1-4; 7 positions agree with TRBD1. The CDR3 has 17 amino acids. Trimming removed 4 bases from V and 8 bases from J; junction bases left unmatched: 16. The CDR3 DNA reads as TGTGCCAGCAGTTCTCCCGACAGGGATGGGCCGAGGGAAAAACTGTTTTTT. It codes for CASSSPDRDGPREKLFF.

This clonotype came up many times. J is TRBJ1-1 and V is TRBV2; D not resolved. Deletions cut 10 bases from V and 5 bases from J, with 8 bases between. Germline CDR1 is SNHLY and CDR2 is FYNNEI. The CDR3 consists of 10 residues. The CDR3 is CATVDTEAFF. The CDR3 nucleotides are TGTGCCACTGTAGATACTGAAGCTTTCTTT.